This paragraph reports one T cell receptor beta chain. Its cognate antigen has yet to be identified. The sample holds no much larger clone one base away, and base qualities are not on file. The data belong to a study of T cell responses to AZD1222 COVID-19 vaccine (dated by TCRdb to about 2021). Looking at the study overall: A total of 230 to 250 trial participants underwent TCR sequencing, of whom around 200 received two doses of AZD1222 and 26 received two doses of the MenACWY control vaccine. Trial participants were enrolled by age into subgroups of 18-55, 56-69 and 70-plus years, and 148, 28 and 57 TCR-sequenced participants, respectively, were included in these subgroups.

The CDR3 regions of human TCRbeta chains were analyzed by immunosequencing. As for the authors' bioinformatics: TCRs in the repertoires were matched against a reference library of SARS-CoV-2-specific TCRs that had been generated with the MIRA antigen-specificity platform. Breadth was defined as the fraction of unique TCRs that were SARS-CoV-2-associated, and depth was defined as the fraction of total T cells that were SARS-CoV-2-associated. Using the MIRA data, each spike-specific TCR was assigned both to the spike region to which the TCR was reactive and to a CD4 or CD8 class. Log10-transformed breadth and depth values were compared by one-way ANOVA with Sidak's multiple comparisons tests. The table was pulled from immuneACCESS by TCRdb, which kept in-frame rearrangements only. Such tables lose some clones; where checked, under half of the loss comes from unresolved V genes, and the rest has no known cause. For V, J and clone size, that table is used; D and trimming come from the DNA. In this sample the table shows 150,000 to 200,000 clones, around 90% of which occur a single time. The top ten clonotypes cover 3.6% of the sample.

Here is what the overall study found, with its caveats: In the small 56-69-year group, the increase in depth fell short of significance, most likely because of low power. Participants were mostly white British, with more females than males. The authors suggested clonal diversity may have been underestimated. Vaccine-associated CD4 TCRs spanned the whole spike protein, with dominant responses in regions 160-218 and 743-854. Reportedly, close to half of the unique spike-specific TCRs recognized epitopes lying outside the regions that are mutated in the B.1.351 and B.1.1.7 variants. No day 14 peak-response samples were available, so repertoires were characterized only after the peak T cell response. After two AZD1222 doses, both the breadth and the depth of spike-specific TCRs were significantly higher than at day 0 and than in MenACWY recipients. Conclusions about previously exposed vaccinees are limited, since just six AZD1222 recipients were seropositive for SARS-CoV-2 at baseline.

The time point label for this specimen denotes: about 28 days (+/-7) after the second vaccine dose. Interpreted using the paper, the treatment or condition label stands for: meningococcal conjugate vaccine given as trial control. The vaccinee samples were drawn from two UK trials, COV001 and COV002, one of which was a single-blind randomized controlled phase 2/3 trial testing AZD1222 (ChAdOx1 nCoV-19) in healthy adults. For TCRbeta chain sequencing, PBMC samples were collected from trial participants at day 0 and at day 28 after the second dose. The sample was peripheral blood, taken 28 days after the second dose of the MenACWY control vaccine. The sequence was obtained from an adult who received the MenACWY meningococcal vaccine as a control.

The sequenced DNA: TGTGCCAGCAGCATGACAGGGGGCTTAGAGACCCAGTACTTC. It translates to CASSMTGGLETQYF. The sequence links TRBV5-4 to TRBJ2-5, with 10 middle bases fitting TRBD1. Taken from the germline V gene (reference sequence), the CDR1 and CDR2 loops are SGHNT and YYREEE. Trimming accounts for 4 bases at V and 4 bases at J, while the number of junction bases matched to no gene is 4. From the cysteine up to the phenylalanine, the CDR3 has a length of 14 residues. CDR3 DNA only is kept here, 42 bases in frame from base 1. When the CDR3 is completed using the reference TRBV5-4 and TRBJ2-5 genes on either side, the full variable domain is ETGVTQSPTHLIKTRGQQVTLRCSSQSGHNTVSWYQQALGQGPQFIFQYYREEENGRGNFPPRFSGLQFPNYSSELNVNALELDDSALYLCASSMTGGLETQYFGPGTRLLVL.